Listed below are T cell receptor beta chains from one sample, sequenced in a study of blood T cell repertoires in COVID-19. TCRdb's table, derived via immunoSEQ multiplex PCR, lists solely in-frame clones and lacks some. The sample consists of about 340,000 clones, around 91% of them appearing once. Sequenced material: peripheral blood. The receptors were sampled from a woman aged 18-29 years who had recovered from COVID-19. CDR3s include the opening cysteine and the closing phenylalanine or tryptophan. A D gene is named only where the DNA matches it firmly. A row's size may be missing; if present it is once, few, many or a size class.

TRBJ1-2,-,-,TRBV5-1,CASSLGSWGVSGYTF,TGCGCCAGCAGCTTGGGGAGTTGGGGAGTCTCTGGCTACACCTTC
TRBJ2-5,once,TRBD2,TRBV7-6,CASSQGLAESETQYF,TGTGCCAGCAGCCAAGGACTAGCGGAATCGGAGACCCAGTACTTC
TRBJ2-3,-,-,TRBV29-1,CSVKQASPDTQYF,TGCAGCGTTAAACAGGCATCCCCAGATACGCAGTATTTT
TRBJ1-2,-,TRBD1,TRBV2,CASSGRQGGGYGYTF,TGTGCCAGCAGTGGACGACAGGGGGGGGGCTATGGCTACACCTTC
TRBJ1-2,-,TRBD1,TRBV9,CASSVVGQGSRSGYTF,TGTGCCAGCAGCGTAGTGGGACAGGGATCCCGAAGTGGCTACACCTTC
TRBJ1-6,-,-,TRBV30,CAWSVAGTPNSPLHF,TGTGCCTGGAGTGTTGCTGGGACACCTAATTCACCCCTCCACTTT
TRBJ1-5,-,-,TRBV19,CASNLRVSQPQHF,TGTGCCAGTAACCTCAGGGTCAGTCAGCCCCAGCATTTT
TRBJ1-5,-,-,TRBV28,CASSLQGGGGNQPQHF,TGTGCCAGCAGTCTCCAGGGAGGTGGTGGCAATCAGCCCCAGCATTTT
TRBJ2-1,-,-,TRBV5-1,CASSLVIRGEQFF,TGCGCCAGCAGCTTGGTGATTCGCGGTGAGCAGTTCTTC
TRBJ1-2,-,-,TRBV27,CASSPRLHERGGYTF,TGTGCCAGCAGTCCCCGACTCCACGAACGAGGTGGCTACACCTTC
TRBJ1-6,-,-,TRBV4-1,CASSARDSYNSPLHF,TGCGCCAGCAGCGCCCGGGATTCCTATAATTCACCCCTCCACTTT
TRBJ2-1,-,TRBD2,TRBV7-8,CASSFPRVASGRGEQFF,TGTGCCAGCAGCTTCCCCCGGGTGGCTAGCGGGAGGGGAGAGCAGTTCTTC
TRBJ2-6,-,-,TRBV11-2,CASSLGTSSGANVLTF,TGTGCCAGCAGCTTAGGTACGAGCTCTGGGGCCAACGTCCTGACTTTC
TRBJ2-1,-,TRBD2,TRBV11-2,CASSLDSLSPGGESYNEQFF,TGTGCCAGCAGCTTAGACTCACTAAGCCCGGGGGGAGAATCCTACAATGAGCAGTTCTTC
TRBJ2-1,-,-,TRBV5-1,CAMHQESSYNEQFF,TGCGCCATGCACCAGGAATCCTCCTACAATGAGCAGTTCTTC
TRBJ1-5,-,-,TRBV2,CASRREIGNQPQHF,TGTGCCAGCAGGAGGGAGATTGGGAATCAGCCCCAGCATTTT
TRBJ1-1,-,TRBD1,TRBV2,CAGRQGAENTEAFF,TGTGCCGGCCGACAGGGGGCGGAGAACACTGAAGCTTTCTTT
TRBJ1-1,-,-,TRBV3-1/TRBV3-2,CASSPLGAYTEAFF,TGTGCCAGCAGCCCCTTGGGGGCCTACACTGAAGCTTTCTTT
TRBJ1-1,-,TRBD1,TRBV30,CAWRAQGYAEAFF,TGTGCCTGGAGGGCACAGGGGTACGCTGAAGCTTTCTTT
TRBJ1-2,-,TRBD1,TRBV29-1,CSVDAPTGSNYGYTF,TGCAGCGTCGACGCCCCGACAGGGTCTAACTATGGCTACACCTTC
TRBJ1-6,-,-,TRBV19,CASSIREPYNSPLHF,TGTGCCAGTAGTATCAGGGAACCCTATAATTCACCCCTCCACTTT
TRBJ2-5,few,-,TRBV6-6,CASKAGDGETQYF,TGTGCCAGCAAGGCCGGTGACGGGGAGACCCAGTACTTC
TRBJ1-1,once,TRBD1,TRBV5-5,CASSLRALRDRGLINTEAFF,TGTGCCAGCAGCTTGCGGGCTTTACGGGACAGGGGGCTAATAAACACTGAAGCTTTCTTT
TRBJ1-2,-,TRBD1,TRBV15,CATSGGTVFGYTF,TGTGCCACCAGCGGAGGGACAGTCTTTGGCTACACCTTC
TRBJ1-1,-,-,TRBV23-1,CASSQRRSGRVAFF,TGCGCCAGCAGTCAAAGACGATCAGGCAGGGTAGCTTTCTTT
TRBJ1-1,-,TRBD1,TRBV15,CATSSGTGLLNEAFF,TGTGCCACCAGCAGCGGGACAGGGCTTTTAAATGAAGCTTTCTTT
TRBJ1-3,-,-,TRBV29-1,CSVGEGAGNTIYF,TGCAGCGTAGGAGAGGGCGCTGGAAACACCATATATTTT
TRBJ2-5,-,-,TRBV5-4,CASSPGGGQETQYF,TGTGCCAGCAGCCCCGGTGGAGGCCAAGAGACCCAGTACTTC
TRBJ2-3,-,TRBD2,TRBV7-2,CASSLVRASGSLTDTQYF,TGTGCCAGCAGCTTAGTGAGGGCTAGCGGGAGTTTGACAGATACGCAGTATTTT
TRBJ1-6,-,-,TRBV4-3,CASSHYSGGAPLHF,TGCGCCAGCAGCCACTATAGCGGGGGGGCACCCCTCCACTTT
TRBJ1-2,-,-,TRBV27,CASSPTARIYGYTF,TGTGCCAGCAGTCCCACGGCGCGGATATATGGCTACACCTTC
TRBJ1-1,-,TRBD1,TRBV19,CASSARDRVLEAFF,TGTGCCAGTAGTGCCCGGGACAGGGTCCTTGAAGCTTTCTTT
TRBJ2-2,-,-,TRBV2,CASSRDTGELFF,TGTGCCAGCTCGAGGGACACCGGGGAGCTGTTTTTT
TRBJ1-6,-,-,TRBV11-3,CASSLDRGANSPLHF,TGTGCCAGCAGCTTAGATCGGGGGGCGAATTCACCCCTCCACTTT
TRBJ2-1,-,TRBD1,TRBV13,CASSPGTGALNEQFF,TGTGCCAGCTCACCGGGGACAGGGGCCCTCAATGAGCAGTTCTTC
TRBJ1-1,few,-,TRBV3-1/TRBV3-2,CASSPGRSTEAFF,TGTGCCAGCAGCCCGGGGAGGAGCACTGAAGCTTTCTTT
TRBJ1-2,-,TRBD1,TRBV5-8,CASSFGTGFGGYTF,TGTGCCAGCAGCTTCGGGACAGGGTTTGGCGGCTACACCTTC
TRBJ1-6,-,TRBD1,TRBV7-2,CASSLVVGTGASYNSPLHF,TGTGCCAGCAGCTTAGTAGTGGGGACAGGAGCCTCCTATAATTCACCCCTCCACTTT
TRBJ2-5,-,-,TRBV19,CASSIGWREETQYF,TGTGCCAGTAGTATAGGTTGGAGGGAAGAGACCCAGTACTTC
TRBJ1-6,-,TRBD1,TRBV15,CATSRDRGDNSPLHF,TGTGCCACCAGCAGGGACAGGGGAGATAATTCACCCCTCCACTTT
TRBJ1-1,-,TRBD1,TRBV12-5,CASGSHWDRGRFTTEAFF,TGTGCTAGTGGTTCCCATTGGGACAGGGGGCGATTCACCACTGAAGCTTTCTTT
TRBJ2-5,-,-,TRBV9,CASSVASRFQETQYF,TGTGCCAGCAGCGTAGCTTCGAGGTTCCAAGAGACCCAGTACTTC
TRBJ1-5,-,-,TRBV5-5,CASSPRLINQPQHF,TGTGCCAGCAGCCCACGGTTAATCAATCAGCCCCAGCATTTT
TRBJ2-1,-,TRBD2,TRBV5-6,CASSLYGTSGYNEQFF,TGTGCCAGCAGCTTGTATGGGACTAGCGGATACAATGAGCAGTTCTTC
TRBJ1-1,-,-,TRBV15,CATSVGAGSEAFF,TGTGCCACCAGCGTAGGGGCCGGGTCGGAAGCTTTCTTT
TRBJ2-5,-,-,TRBV4-3,CASSQDVPGQSSGETQYF,TGCGCCAGCAGCCAAGATGTACCAGGCCAGTCCTCGGGGGAGACCCAGTACTTC
TRBJ1-2,-,TRBD1,TRBV24-1,CATRDRDDNGYTF,TGTGCCACGCGAGACAGGGATGATAATGGCTACACCTTC
TRBJ2-5,-,-,TRBV6-2/TRBV6-3,CASSYLMDREQETQYF,TGTGCCAGCAGTTACCTCATGGACAGAGAGCAAGAGACCCAGTACTTC
TRBJ1-1,few,-,TRBV7-2,CASSSNRGVAFF,TGTGCCAGCAGCTCGAATCGGGGTGTTGCTTTCTTT
TRBJ2-1,-,TRBD2,TRBV29-1,CSAPGLALDEQFF,TGCAGCGCCCCGGGACTAGCTCTGGATGAGCAGTTCTTC
TRBJ2-5,-,-,TRBV6-5,CASSRDSTTQYF,TGTGCCAGCAGTAGGGACTCCACGACCCAGTACTTC
TRBJ2-2,few,TRBD2,TRBV4-3,CASSQERPLAVNTGELFF,TGCGCCAGCAGCCAAGAACGCCCCCTAGCGGTGAACACCGGGGAGCTGTTTTTT
TRBJ1-4,few,-,TRBV6-1,CASSEVFGEGEKLFF,TGTGCCAGCAGTGAAGTCTTCGGGGAAGGGGAAAAACTGTTTTTT
TRBJ1-1,-,TRBD1,TRBV6-1,CASSEAGQSYTEAFF,TGTGCCAGCAGTGAAGCGGGACAGTCCTACACTGAAGCTTTCTTT
TRBJ2-3,-,TRBD2,TRBV7-6,CASSPGDYRRSDTQYF,TGTGCCAGCAGCCCCGGGGACTACCGCCGCAGTGATACGCAGTATTTT
TRBJ1-4,-,-,TRBV6-1,CASSDDGGLKEKLFF,TGTGCCAGCAGTGATGATGGGGGCCTTAAGGAAAAACTGTTTTTT
TRBJ1-1,-,-,TRBV6-2/TRBV6-3,CASSYFYRVVANTEAFF,TGTGCCAGCAGTTACTTCTACAGGGTAGTGGCGAACACTGAAGCTTTCTTT
TRBJ2-1,once,-,TRBV10-3,CAISESGRVNEQFF,TGTGCCATCAGTGAGTCCGGCAGGGTCAATGAGCAGTTCTTC
TRBJ1-5,-,TRBD1,TRBV19,CASQDRGNQPQHF,TGTGCCAGCCAGGACAGGGGCAATCAGCCCCAGCATTTT